This TCR beta chain appears in the sequencing data of a study of blood T cell repertoires in COVID-19. Across the study: T cells, B-cell-depleted T cells, or PBMCs provided the cDNA or gDNA that served as material.

Trimming took off 0 bases at V and 14 bases at J, with 11 bases between the two ends. The germline V gene has CDR1 DFQATT and CDR2 SNEGSKA (reference sequence). The CDR3 is 11 amino acids. Study processing details: Reference gene primer amplification gave estimated nucleated cell counts. Sequenced by immunoSEQ multiplex PCR; TCRdb stores in-frame clones only, minus some. That table furnishes V, J and clone size, whereas the DNA furnished D and trimming. The data contain under 300,000 clones, approximately 85% of them seen just once; the ten biggest clones take up around 1%. Donors of Cohort 3 who recovered were those that had two negative PCRs, clearance, or symptom resolution.

The chain uses TRBV20-1 and TRBJ2-1; D may be TRBD2 (6 bases). The sequenced sample was PBMCs or T cells enriched from blood (not recorded which). The TCR comes from a woman younger than 45 who had recovered from COVID-19. The CDR3 nucleotides are TGCAGTGCTAGAGACCGCCTAGCGAAGTTCTTC. Its translation is CSARDRLAKFF.